Listed below are T cell receptor beta chains from one sample, sequenced in a study of cytomegalovirus exposure and HLA in healthy donors. Assay used: immunoSEQ multiplex PCR; TCRdb lists only in-frame clones, some missing. The table records some 100,000 clones, around 72% of them present only once. Specimen: PBMCs. The receptors derive from a male donor in good health and CMV-seropositive. The CDR3 runs from the conserved cysteine through the conserved F or W. Each record gives: V gene, J gene, D gene, clone size, CDR3 protein, CDR3 DNA. D genes are given only for firm matches. Size is stated for part of the rows, as once, few or many counts, or as a class when the clone is expanded.

>TRBV6-6|TRBJ1-2|NA|NA
CASSYRFQGGYTF
TGTGCCAGCAGTTATAGGTTTCAGGGTGGCTACACCTTC
>TRBV7-2|TRBJ2-3|TRBD1|NA
CASSLGQGWDTQYF
TGTGCCAGCAGCTTAGGACAGGGTTGGGATACGCAGTATTTT
>TRBV5-4|TRBJ1-4|NA|NA
CASSLEPGNQKLFF
TGTGCCAGCAGCTTGGAACCGGGGAACCAAAAACTGTTTTTT
>TRBV9|TRBJ1-5|NA|NA
CASSPGGRNNQPQHF
TGTGCCAGCAGCCCCGGAGGCAGGAACAATCAGCCCCAGCATTTT
>TRBV10-2|TRBJ1-4|TRBD1|NA
CASSPQGAHARAEKLFF
TGCGCCAGCAGTCCTCAGGGGGCGCACGCACGGGCCGAAAAACTGTTTTTT
>TRBV5-1|TRBJ1-6|NA|few
CASSLDGDSPLHF
TGCGCCAGCAGCTTGGACGGAGATTCACCCCTCCACTTT
>TRBV27|TRBJ2-3|NA|few
CASSLFARPDTQYF
TGTGCCAGCAGTTTATTCGCGAGGCCAGATACGCAGTATTTT
>TRBV7-7|TRBJ2-3|NA|once
CASSRGTASTDTQYF
TGTGCTAGCAGCCGCGGGACAGCTAGCACAGATACGCAGTATTTT
>TRBV6-5|TRBJ2-5|NA|NA
CASRRDTAETQYF
TGTGCCAGCAGACGGGACACCGCGGAGACCCAGTACTTC
>TRBV7-7|TRBJ2-2|NA|few
CASSPGNTGELFF
TGTGCCAGCAGCCCCGGTAACACCGGGGAGCTGTTTTTT
>TRBV27|TRBJ2-3|NA|many
CASSLSVAVTSTDTQYF
TGTGCCAGCAGTTTATCAGTGGCGGTAACTAGCACAGATACGCAGTATTTT
>TRBV29-1|TRBJ2-2|NA|NA
CSVVRQRVGELFF
TGCAGCGTTGTGAGGCAGAGGGTCGGGGAGCTGTTTTTT
>TRBV27|TRBJ1-6|NA|NA
CASSLLTESPLHF
TGTGCCAGCAGTTTACTAACAGAATCACCCCTCCACTTT
>TRBV4-2|TRBJ2-2|NA|NA
CASSQDQGTGAGELFF
TGTGCCAGCAGCCAAGATCAGGGCACGGGGGCCGGGGAGCTGTTTTTT
>TRBV14|TRBJ1-5|TRBD1|NA
CASSQVRQGARQPQHF
TGTGCCAGCAGCCAAGTAAGACAGGGGGCGAGGCAGCCCCAGCATTTT
>TRBV5-1|TRBJ2-2|NA|NA
CASSLAGVLTGELFF
TGCGCCAGCAGCTTGGCGGGGGTCCTCACCGGGGAGCTGTTTTTT
>TRBV6-4|TRBJ2-3|TRBD1|NA
CASSDKQGADTQYF
TGTGCCAGCAGTGACAAACAGGGGGCAGATACGCAGTATTTT
>TRBV6-5|TRBJ2-7|TRBD2|NA
CASNEAGGTYEQYF
TGTGCCAGCAATGAAGCGGGGGGGACCTACGAGCAGTACTTC
>TRBV7-8|TRBJ1-3|NA|NA
CASSPYGGSGNTIYF
TGTGCCAGCAGCCCCTACGGGGGCTCTGGAAACACCATATATTTT
>TRBV18|TRBJ1-2|NA|NA
CASRTRDKRGYTF
TGTGCCAGCCGGACCCGGGACAAGCGTGGCTACACCTTC
>TRBV7-2|TRBJ2-5|NA|NA
CASSLTRLAETQYF
TGTGCCAGCAGCTTAACCAGGCTAGCAGAGACCCAGTACTTC
>TRBV4-2|TRBJ2-3|TRBD2|NA
CASSQATSGGDTQYF
TGTGCCAGCAGCCAAGCTACTAGCGGGGGAGATACGCAGTATTTT
>TRBV14|TRBJ1-4|NA|few
CASSRTDATNEKLFF
TGTGCCAGCAGTCGTACAGACGCAACTAATGAAAAACTGTTTTTT
>TRBV6-1|TRBJ1-1|TRBD1|NA
CASIRGHRAFF
TGTGCCAGCATCAGGGGGCATCGAGCTTTCTTT
>TRBV6-7|TRBJ1-6|NA|once
CASTRGGDNSPLHF
TGTGCCAGCACCCGGGGGGGGGATAATTCACCCCTCCACTTT
>TRBV19|TRBJ1-5|NA|NA
CASTTGTHSNQPQHF
TGTGCCAGTACCACAGGGACCCATAGCAATCAGCCCCAGCATTTT
>TRBV19|TRBJ2-3|NA|once
CASSQGGRVTDTQYF
TGTGCCAGTAGCCAGGGGGGTCGGGTCACAGATACGCAGTATTTT
>TRBV2|TRBJ1-4|NA|NA
CASSKVGREGEKLFF
TGTGCCAGCTCAAAGGTTGGCAGGGAGGGAGAAAAACTGTTTTTT
>TRBV5-6|TRBJ1-6|NA|NA
CASSLEPGNSPLHF
TGTGCCAGCAGCTTGGAGCCAGGGAACTCACCCCTCCACTTT
>TRBV6-5|TRBJ1-1|NA|NA
CASSYSRDNRNTEAFF
TGTGCCAGCAGTTACTCGAGGGACAATAGGAACACTGAAGCTTTCTTT